Relative to its sample, the clone carrying this T cell receptor (beta chain) is medium-sized. Its antigen is still unknown. This entry comes from a study of identical twins. Overall study results and limits: The authors noted that invariant MAIT and iNKT cells could partly confound zero-insertion analyses.

The CDR3 consists of 14 residues. Germline values: CDR1 DFQATT, CDR2 SNEGSKA (reference sequence). A universal primer binding site was introduced by template switching. The final cDNA contained unique molecular identifiers. MiXCR was run by TCRdb on the 5' RACE reads, yielding one entry per CDR3 protein. The profile shows roughly 540,000 distinct CDR3 sequences, roughly a fifth of them singletons. The same specimen was also included in a second study, on T cells expressing NK-cell markers. From that report: The HCMV specificity of the expanded NKG2C+ T cell clones stayed unresolved.

V gene TRBV20-1 combines with J gene TRBJ1-5; maybe TRBD1 (5 bases). The clonotype comes from a woman aged 18 to 35 in good health. Sequencing was performed on CD4+ T cells sorted from blood. The CDR3 here is CSVKGSSGNQPQHF. In DNA form, the CDR3 reads TGCAGCGTCAAGGGGTCCTCAGGAAATCAGCCCCAGCATTTT.